Listed below are T cell receptor beta chains from one sample, sequenced in a study of graft-versus-host responses after intestinal transplantation. Sequenced by immunoSEQ multiplex PCR; TCRdb stores in-frame clones only, minus some. The sample yields about 97,000 clones, approximately 90% seen once. This material consisted of PBMCs, taken about 450 days after intestinal transplant. The receptors were sampled from a human patient who received an intestinal transplant, so some T cells may come from the graft donor. CDR3s include the opening cysteine and the closing phenylalanine or tryptophan. The D gene is left open where the match is weak. Rows give clone size only sometimes, using once, few, many, or a class for an expanded clone.

J gene | clone size | D gene | V gene | CDR3 protein | CDR3 DNA
TRBJ1-2 | - | - | TRBV6-5 | CASSPGTYGYTF | TGTGCCAGCAGCCCCGGGACCTATGGCTACACCTTC
TRBJ1-1 | - | TRBD1 | TRBV5-1 | CASSADRAKETEAFF | TGCGCCAGCAGCGCGGACAGGGCAAAAGAAACTGAAGCTTTCTTT
TRBJ1-1 | - | - | TRBV10-2 | CASSDYDAAFF | TGCGCCAGCAGTGATTACGATGCGGCTTTCTTT
TRBJ2-7 | - | TRBD2 | TRBV19 | CASTGTNPYEQYF | TGTGCCAGCACCGGGACTAATCCCTACGAGCAGTACTTC
TRBJ2-7 | - | - | TRBV29-1 | CSVQGSSYEQYF | TGCAGCGTTCAGGGCAGCTCCTACGAGCAGTACTTC
TRBJ1-1 | - | - | TRBV4-1 | CASSQAVGTEAFF | TGCGCCAGCAGCCAAGCTGTGGGGACCGAAGCTTTCTTT
TRBJ1-3 | - | - | TRBV9 | CASSVVPGHSGNTIYF | TGTGCCAGCAGCGTAGTGCCAGGCCACTCTGGAAACACCATATATTTT
TRBJ1-1 | once | TRBD1 | TRBV10-2 | CASGWQGARTEAFF | TGCGCCAGCGGATGGCAGGGGGCGCGAACTGAAGCTTTCTTT
TRBJ1-2 | once | TRBD1 | TRBV6-5 | CATTTDRVPHYGYTF | TGTGCCACCACCACGGACAGGGTGCCCCACTATGGCTACACCTTC
TRBJ1-5 | - | - | TRBV18 | CASSLNSNQPQHF | TGTGCCAGCTCGCTGAATAGCAATCAGCCCCAGCATTTT
TRBJ2-3 | - | - | TRBV4-1 | CASSQEWGVADTQYF | TGCGCCAGCAGCCAAGAGTGGGGGGTAGCAGATACGCAGTATTTT
TRBJ2-7 | - | TRBD1 | TRBV19 | CASSLRDRGYYEQYF | TGTGCCAGTAGCCTCCGGGACAGGGGATACTACGAGCAGTACTTC
TRBJ1-1 | - | TRBD1 | TRBV6-5 | CASRDRPTEAFF | TGTGCCAGCAGGGACAGGCCCACTGAAGCTTTCTTT
TRBJ1-2 | - | TRBD1 | TRBV11-2 | CASSTPDRGYGYTF | TGTGCCAGCAGCACACCGGACAGGGGCTATGGCTACACCTTC
TRBJ2-3 | - | - | TRBV7-9 | CASSRAPIDREADTQYF | TGTGCCAGCAGCCGGGCCCCTATCGACAGGGAGGCAGATACGCAGTATTTT
TRBJ1-4 | - | - | TRBV19 | CASTFLGPTTNEKLFF | TGTGCCAGCACGTTTTTGGGCCCAACAACTAATGAAAAACTGTTTTTT
TRBJ2-7 | - | TRBD1 | TRBV7-8 | CASSLGTGVPKQYF | TGTGCCAGCAGCTTGGGGACAGGGGTCCCAAAGCAGTACTTC
TRBJ1-4 | - | - | TRBV5-1 | CASCEAGLTNEKLFF | TGCGCCAGCTGCGAGGCGGGGTTAACTAATGAAAAACTGTTTTTT
TRBJ2-7 | - | - | TRBV27 | CASTHLGEQYF | TGTGCCAGCACCCATTTGGGGGAGCAGTACTTC
TRBJ2-3 | - | TRBD1 | TRBV6-1 | CASSEGIGDRVADTQYF | TGTGCCAGCAGTGAAGGGATTGGGGACAGGGTGGCAGATACGCAGTATTTT
TRBJ2-3 | once | - | TRBV2 | CASQTTTSTDTQYF | TGTGCCAGCCAGACCACGACTAGCACAGATACGCAGTATTTT
TRBJ1-5 | - | TRBD1 | TRBV6-5 | CASSGGTGGGQPQHF | TGTGCCAGCAGCGGAGGGACAGGGGGTGGACAGCCCCAGCATTTT
TRBJ2-1 | - | - | TRBV29-1 | CSVVGGATYNEQFF | TGCAGCGTTGTAGGCGGGGCAACCTACAATGAGCAGTTCTTC
TRBJ2-7 | - | TRBD1 | TRBV7-7 | CASADRGGEQYF | TGTGCTAGCGCCGACAGGGGAGGCGAGCAGTACTTC
TRBJ1-1 | - | - | TRBV7-9 | CASHRAADTEAFF | TGTGCCAGCCACAGGGCGGCGGACACTGAAGCTTTCTTT
TRBJ1-3 | - | - | TRBV5-1 | CASSFGPGDGNTIYF | -
TRBJ1-5 | - | - | TRBV18 | CASSPPQGGPQHF | TGTGCCAGCTCACCACCACAGGGCGGGCCCCAGCATTTT